The entry that follows covers one T cell receptor (beta chain) sequence. Its antigen is unidentified. There are 15 residues in the CDR3. V lost 4 bases and J 2 bases, leaving 15 bases between the germline ends. Germline V gene sequence: CDR1 DFQATT, CDR2 SNEGSKA (reference sequence). PCR was performed a second time for roughly 7 to 12 cycles using a sample-barcoded 5' primer and a J-beta primer mix. A 12-random-nucleotide template-switch adaptor tagged each cDNA molecule. TCRdb called the 5' RACE reads again in MiXCR, with one record for every CDR3 protein. The sample has 1 million to 1.2 million distinct CDR3 sequences, roughly two fifths seen once. The data were taken from a study of blood T cells in healthy people across ages. Study results and caveats: Unsorted PBMC input precluded a conclusive naive versus antigen-experienced comparison.

Healthy Russian Caucasian donors spanned ages about 6 to 90 years. Whenever a sample was processed, at least 6.5 million PBMCs were isolated. The sample comprised blood. V gene TRBV20-1 combines with J gene TRBJ2-1, with D perhaps given as TRBD1 or TRBD2 (5 bases each). The TCR comes from a man aged 18 to 35 in good health. CDR3 residues: CSATPHKGPYNEQFF. In DNA, the CDR3 is TGCAGTGCTACCCCACACAAGGGACCCTACAATGAGCAGTTCTTC.